The 10 T cell receptor beta chains listed next were all sequenced from one sample in a study of blood T cell repertoires in COVID-19. Assay: immunoSEQ multiplex PCR; the TCRdb copy retains only in-frame clones and omits some. Found here are about 360,000 clones, roughly 86% of them singletons; the top ten hold more than 0.95%. The sequenced material came from peripheral blood. These TCRs come from a human donor with acute or convalescent COVID-19. The donor label of this sample is uncertain.

This chain connects TRBV28 to TRBJ2-1, with 7 bases matching TRBD1. Germline CDR1 and CDR2: MDHEN and SYDVKM. V lost 6 bases to trimming and J lost 9 bases; unmatched junction nucleotides: 8. The CDR3 runs 13 residues. The CDR3 nucleotides read TGTGCCAGCAGGCGCACAGGGGTTGGTGAGCAGTTCTTC. Residues: CASRRTGVGEQFF.

This sequence joins TRBV11-2 and TRBJ2-5; the match to TRBD2 covers 9 bases. The CDR3 consists of 16 residues. V gave up 1 base and J gave up 5 bases; unmatched junction bases: 8. The germline V gene encodes CDR1 SGHAT and CDR2 FQNNGV. The CDR3 loop is CASSLGAGGPGETQYF. CDR3 DNA sequence: TGTGCCAGCAGCTTAGGAGCGGGGGGACCGGGGGAGACCCAGTACTTC.

The chain links TRBV5-1 to TRBJ2-7; 8 nucleotides match TRBD1. V lost 2 bases, J lost 5 bases, and 6 bases stayed unmatched. Germline CDR1 SGHRS, CDR2 YFSETQ. This CDR3 has 14 amino acids. The CDR3: CASSFTGGSHEQYF. DNA for the CDR3: TGCGCCAGCAGCTTTACAGGGGGTTCACACGAGCAGTACTTC. The full variable domain, its missing parts supplied by reference TRBV5-1 and TRBJ2-7, is KAGVTQTPRYLIKTRGQQVTLSCSPISGHRSVSWYQQTPGQGLQFLFEYFSETQRNKGNFPGRFSGRQFSNSRSEMNVSTLELGDSALYLCASSFTGGSHEQYFGPGTRLTVT.

The chain couples TRBV30 to TRBJ1-1; no firm D call. CDR3 length: 16 amino acids. Trimming cost V 2 bases and J 10 bases, with 26 bases left between them. The germline V gene encodes CDR1 GTSNPN and CDR2 SVGIG (reference sequence). The CDR3 protein is CAWSPFFSDLDQAAFF. The CDR3, as DNA: TGTGCCTGGAGTCCTTTCTTCTCAGACCTTGATCAGGCAGCTTTCTTT. The variable domain in full, with the rest retrieved from reference TRBV30 and TRBJ1-1, is SQTIHQWPATLVQPVGSPLSLECTVEGTSNPNLYWYRQAAGRGLQLLFYSVGIGQISSEVPQNLSASRPQDRQFILSSKKLLLSDSGFYLCAWSPFFSDLDQAAFFGQGTRLTVV.

The V and J genes are TRBV2 and TRBJ2-7, with TRBD1 as a possible D gene (6 bases). From germline, CDR1 is SNHLY and CDR2 FYNNEI. The CDR3 sequence is 13 residues long. Between the trimmed V and J ends, which lost 8 bases and 2 bases, there was a span of 13 bases. The CDR3 DNA is TGTGCCAGCGGGGGCCGTATAACCTACGAGCAGTACTTC. Encoded protein: CASGGRITYEQYF.

The V gene is TRBV5-1, the J gene TRBJ1-2; weak D call: TRBD1 (6 bases). The CDR3 has 15 residues. V dropped 1 base and J dropped 1 base, with 11 bases sitting between them. Germline CDR1 SGHRS, CDR2 YFSETQ. The CDR3 DNA reads TGCGCCAGCAGCTTGATAGGGGGAGATAACTATGGCTACACCTTC. It yields the protein CASSLIGGDNYGYTF.

J is TRBJ2-7 and V is TRBV4-1; 8 nucleotides agree with TRBD2. The CDR3 runs to 18 residues. CDR1 MGHRA and CDR2 YSYEKL come from the germline V gene. The junction had 14 bases not matched to a gene; V was cut back by 2 bases and J by 2 bases. CDR3 in DNA: TGCGCCAGCAGCCAAATCCCCCTTTTGCGGGGGGCAGCCTACGAGCAGTACTTC. Translation: CASSQIPLLRGAAYEQYF.

The chain carries TRBV28 and TRBJ2-7; 7 bases are a match to TRBD2. The V gene end was trimmed by 6 bases and the J gene end by 6 bases; junction bases not matched to a gene: 17. This CDR3 spans 16 amino acids. Germline loops: CDR1 MDHEN, CDR2 SYDVKM. CDR3 region: CASSLRDYLLSVEQYF. CDR3 DNA sequence: TGTGCCAGCAGCCTCCGGGACTATCTCCTCTCAGTCGAGCAGTACTTC. The entire variable domain, with the rest obtained from reference TRBV28 and TRBJ2-7, is as follows: DVKVTQSSRYLVKRTGEKVFLECVQDMDHENMFWYRQDPGLGLRLIYFSYDVKMKEKGDIPEGYSVSREKKERFSLILESASTNQTSMYLCASSLRDYLLSVEQYFGPGTRLTVT.

CDR3 amino acids: CATSRMGGVLFF. DNA of the CDR3: TGTGCCACCAGCAGGATGGGAGGGGTTCTGTTTTTT. V gene TRBV15 combines with J gene TRBJ1-4; weak D call: TRBD1 (5 bases). Germline assignment: CDR1 LNHNV and CDR2 YYDKDF (reference sequence). V dropped 3 bases and J dropped 14 bases, with 13 bases sitting between them. There are 12 residues in the CDR3.

V is TRBV4-1 and J is TRBJ2-1, with TRBD1 identical over 7 bases. After removal of 1 base from V and 7 bases from J, the junction contained 13 bases not matched to a gene. In germline, CDR1 is MGHRA, CDR2 YSYEKL. This CDR3 contains 17 residues. The CDR3 DNA reads as TGCGCCAGCAGCCAAGCCTTTACCGGGACAGTTGTGAATGAGCAGTTCTTC. Its protein is CASSQAFTGTVVNEQFF.